The clone carrying this T cell receptor beta chain occurred many times. Its antigen is as yet unknown. These data come from a study of T cells after posttransplantation cyclophosphamide. The study's findings and limits: Later blood repertoires were often dominated by clones from the donor CD8+ memory compartment.

V lost 7 bases to trimming and J lost 2 bases, with 9 bases between them. Germline V gene lookup returns CDR1 SNHLY and CDR2 FYNNEI. This CDR3 is built from 13 residues. Measured with immunoSEQ multiplex PCR; TCRdb has only the in-frame clones, and not every one. Found here are 40,000 to 60,000 clones, no singletons; the ten largest cover 2.2%. The V and J genes are TRBV2 and TRBJ1-5, with D possibly being TRBD1 (6 bases). The specimen was PBMCs. This clonotype was obtained from a man between 40 and 49 years old in good health, CMV-negative, and a related stem cell transplant donor. The CDR3 region has the DNA TGTGCCAGCACCCGACAGGGCAATCAGCCCCAGCATTTT. Its protein product is CASTRQGNQPQHF. The full variable domain, with the rest looked up from reference TRBV2 and TRBJ1-5, is EPEVTQTPSHQVTQMGQEVILRCVPISNHLYFYWYRQILGQKVEFLVSFYNNEISEKSEIFDDQFSVERPDGSNFTLKIRSTKLEDSAMYFCASTRQGNQPQHFGDGTRLSIL.